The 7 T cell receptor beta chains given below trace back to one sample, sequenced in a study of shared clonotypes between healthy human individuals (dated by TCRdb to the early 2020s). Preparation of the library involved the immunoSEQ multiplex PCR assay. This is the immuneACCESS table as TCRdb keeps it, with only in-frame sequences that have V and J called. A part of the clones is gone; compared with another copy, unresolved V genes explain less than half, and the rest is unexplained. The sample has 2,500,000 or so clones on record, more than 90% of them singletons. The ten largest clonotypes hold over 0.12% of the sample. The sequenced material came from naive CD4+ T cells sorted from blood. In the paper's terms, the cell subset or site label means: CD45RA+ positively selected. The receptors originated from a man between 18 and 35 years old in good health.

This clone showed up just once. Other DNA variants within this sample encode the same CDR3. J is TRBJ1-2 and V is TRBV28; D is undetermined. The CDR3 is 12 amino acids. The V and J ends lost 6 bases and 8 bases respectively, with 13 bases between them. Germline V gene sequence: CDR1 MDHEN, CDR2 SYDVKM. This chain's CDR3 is CASSLPGGGYTF. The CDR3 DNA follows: TGTGCCAGCAGCCTTCCGGGTGGAGGCTACACCTTC.

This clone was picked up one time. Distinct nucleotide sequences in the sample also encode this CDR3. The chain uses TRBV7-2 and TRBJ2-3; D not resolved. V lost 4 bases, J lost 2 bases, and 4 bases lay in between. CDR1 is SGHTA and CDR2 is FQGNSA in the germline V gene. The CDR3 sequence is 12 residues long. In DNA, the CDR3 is TGTGCCAGCAGCTCTTACACAGATACGCAGTATTTT. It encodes CASSSYTDTQYF.

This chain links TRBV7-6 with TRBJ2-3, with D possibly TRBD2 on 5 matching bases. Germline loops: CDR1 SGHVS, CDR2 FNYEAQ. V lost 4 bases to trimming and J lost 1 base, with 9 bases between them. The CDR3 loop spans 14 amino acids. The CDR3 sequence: CASSSRTGTDTQYF. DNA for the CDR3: TGTGCCAGCAGCTCGAGGACTGGCACAGATACGCAGTATTTT.

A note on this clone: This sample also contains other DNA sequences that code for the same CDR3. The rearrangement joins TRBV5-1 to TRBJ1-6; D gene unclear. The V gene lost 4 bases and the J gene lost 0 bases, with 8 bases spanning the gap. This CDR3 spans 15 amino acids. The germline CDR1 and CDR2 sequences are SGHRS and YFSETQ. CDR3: CASSLLSSYNSPLHF. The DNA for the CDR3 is TGCGCCAGCAGCCTCTTGAGCTCCTATAATTCACCCCTCCACTTT.

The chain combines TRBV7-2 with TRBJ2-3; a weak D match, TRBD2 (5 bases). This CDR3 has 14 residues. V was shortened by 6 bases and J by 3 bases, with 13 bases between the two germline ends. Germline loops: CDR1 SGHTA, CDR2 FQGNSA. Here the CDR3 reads CASRWGALTDTQYF. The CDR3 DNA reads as TGTGCCAGCAGGTGGGGAGCTCTTACAGATACGCAGTATTTT.

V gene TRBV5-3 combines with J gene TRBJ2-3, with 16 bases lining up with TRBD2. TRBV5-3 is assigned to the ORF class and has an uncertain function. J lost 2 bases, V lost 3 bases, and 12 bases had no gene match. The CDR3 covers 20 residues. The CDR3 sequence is CARSCKGLAGGSYYTDTQYF. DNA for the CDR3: TGTGCCAGAAGCTGTAAGGGACTAGCGGGAGGGTCTTATTACACAGATACGCAGTATTTT.

The CDR3 DNA reads as TGTGCCAGCAGCGCTGACGACTATGGCTACACCTTC. This gives the protein CASSADDYGYTF. The gene calls are TRBV11-2 and TRBJ1-2; D call uncertain. Trimming pared 5 bases from V and 3 bases from J, leaving 7 bases between. CDR3 length equals 12 residues. Germline V gives CDR1 SGHAT, CDR2 FQNNGV. The complete variable domain, with remaining parts taken from reference TRBV11-2 and TRBJ1-2, reads EAGVAQSPRYKIIEKRQSVAFWCNPISGHATLYWYQQILGQGPKLLIQFQNNGVVDDSQLPKDRFSAERLKGVDSTLKIQPAKLEDSAVYLCASSADDYGYTFGSGTRLTVV.